This T cell receptor (beta chain) comes out of a study of CD8+ T cells in alopecia areata. Study summary: Treated patients took oral tofacitinib at 5 to 10 mg twice daily. The drug, tofacitinib, lasted 6 to 18 months, followed by 6 months off drug. Scalp area affected, as a percentage, set the severity score of treated patients. Findings of the study overall: Expanded CD8+ clones among the top 100, and scalp clonality, were significantly decreased by tofacitinib.

RNA was extracted and reverse transcribed into cDNA as the sequencing template. Sequencing was performed with immunoSEQ multiplex PCR; in TCRdb, only in-frame clones are kept and a portion is missing. The table has 200,000 to 250,000 clones, 40% to 55% seen once. Per germline, CDR1 SQVTM and CDR2 ANQGSEA. Between the trimmed V and J ends, which lost 7 bases and 2 bases, there was a span of 12 bases. CDR3 size: 13 residues. Worth noting for this clone: The antigen is unknown.

Described treatment: oral pan-JAK inhibitor, 5-10 mg twice daily. The sequence came from a human donor with alopecia areata. The rearrangement joins TRBV29-1 to TRBJ2-1; unclear D gene. The sequenced sample was CD4+ T cells sorted from blood, obtained at approximately week 36, from a patient treated with tofacitinib. The CDR3 loop reads CSAGVSPYNEQFF. The DNA of the CDR3 is TGCAGCGCCGGAGTCAGCCCCTACAATGAGCAGTTCTTC.